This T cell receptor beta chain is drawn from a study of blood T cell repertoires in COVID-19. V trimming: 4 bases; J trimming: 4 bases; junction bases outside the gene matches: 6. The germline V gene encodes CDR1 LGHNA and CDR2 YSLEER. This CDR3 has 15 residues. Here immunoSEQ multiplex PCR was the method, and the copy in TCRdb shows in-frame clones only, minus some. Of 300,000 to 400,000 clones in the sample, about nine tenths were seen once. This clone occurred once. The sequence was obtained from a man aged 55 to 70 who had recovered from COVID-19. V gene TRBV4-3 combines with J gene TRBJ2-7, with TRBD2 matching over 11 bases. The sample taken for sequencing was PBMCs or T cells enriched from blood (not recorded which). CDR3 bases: TGCGCCAGCAGCCCCGGGACTAGCGGCCCATACGAGCAGTACTTC. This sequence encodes CASSPGTSGPYEQYF.